The 5 T cell receptor beta chains below come from one sample, sequenced in a study of T cells in Graves' hyperthyroidism and ophthalmopathy. TCR beta CDR3 sequences were amplified from RNA transcripts. The HTBI primer set was used in a first-round RT-PCR of the TCR CDR3. TCRdb processed the multiplex PCR reads anew with MiXCR; each CDR3 protein has one entry. This sample has approximately 420,000 distinct CDR3 sequences, with about 15% found just once. Material for sequencing was blood. These receptors were collected from a woman aged 25 to 45 with Graves' hyperthyroidism.

This clonotype was detected ten times or more. The chain is built from TRBV24-1 and TRBJ2-1, with unresolved D. The V and J ends lost 4 bases and 0 bases respectively, with 12 bases between them. CDR1 is KGHDR, CDR2 SFDVKD, per germline. The CDR3 is 16 residues long. The CDR3 DNA is TGTGCCACCAGTGAGAACGGTCCGGGCTCCTACAATGAGCAGTTCTTC. It is translated as CATSENGPGSYNEQFF.

The chain combines TRBV19 with TRBJ2-3; D gene ambiguous. Germline V gene data show CDR1 as LNHDA and CDR2 as SQIVND (reference sequence). This CDR3 region has 17 residues. V lost 5 bases, J lost 1 base, and 19 bases lay in between. The CDR3 reads CASSVVALRRGTDTQYF. Here the CDR3 DNA reads TGTGCCAGTAGTGTGGTAGCCCTTAGAAGAGGCACAGATACGCAGTATTTT.

This chain uses TRBV27 with TRBJ1-6; 7 bases line up with TRBD1. The junction had 3 bases not matched to a gene; V was cut back by 8 bases and J by 8 bases. Germline V gives CDR1 MNHEY, CDR2 SMNVEV (reference sequence). This CDR3 spans 12 amino acids. Here the CDR3 DNA reads TGTGCCAGCCGACAGGGTGATTCACCCCTCCACTTT. This encodes CASRQGDSPLHF.

The chain has TRBV6-2 or TRBV6-3 and TRBJ2-1; 10 bases map to TRBD1. The germline gives CDR1 MNHEY, CDR2 SVGEGT. The CDR3 is 15 residues long. The V segment lost 6 bases and the J segment 7 bases; nucleotides outside the gene matches: 9. The CDR3 loop reads CASSKAGTGVNEQFF. CDR3 DNA: TGTGCCAGCAGCAAGGCCGGGACAGGGGTGAATGAGCAGTTCTTC.

Many counts were recorded for this clonotype. The chain joins TRBV28 to TRBJ1-6; D uncertain. Trimming stripped 3 bases from V and 13 bases from J, with 1 base between. There are 9 residues in the CDR3. The germline gives CDR1 MDHEN, CDR2 SYDVKM. The DNA of the CDR3 is TGTGCCAGCAGTTTTCCCCTCCACTTT. Amino acid sequence: CASSFPLHF.